These 4 T cell receptor beta chains originate from one sample sequenced in a study of cytomegalovirus exposure and HLA in healthy donors. Primers included in the PCR were 60 Vbeta and 13 Jbeta primers. Profiling relied on immunoSEQ multiplex PCR, and the TCRdb table lists in-frame clones only, not all of them. The data show 150,000 to 200,000 clones, roughly 85% seen once. Sequencing was done on a sample of PBMCs. Every receptor here comes from a woman younger than 35 in good health and CMV-seronegative.

The gene calls are TRBV6-5 and TRBJ2-3; 9 bases are shared with TRBD2. Unmatched junction bases numbered 4, after V lost 10 bases and J lost 2 bases. The CDR3 contains 13 residues. Germline lookup yields CDR1 MNHEY and CDR2 SVGAGI. In DNA, the CDR3 is TGTGCCACCCGACTAGCGGACACAGATACGCAGTATTTT. Translating it yields CATRLADTDTQYF.

The chain uses TRBV25-1 and TRBJ2-1, with 8 bases that match TRBD1. There are 14 residues in the CDR3. Per germline, CDR1 MGHDK and CDR2 SYGVNS. Losses at the gene ends were 5 bases for V and 4 bases for J; bases not matched to a gene: 4. The CDR3 reads CASSLGQVYNEQFF. The CDR3 nucleotides are TGTGCCAGCAGTTTGGGACAGGTATACAATGAGCAGTTCTTC.

The chain couples TRBV9 to TRBJ1-5; 7 bases match TRBD1. The germline V gene encodes CDR1 SGDLS and CDR2 YYNGEE. There are 15 residues in the CDR3. J lost 2 bases, V lost 5 bases, and 7 bases had no gene match. The CDR3 loop reads CASSVTGEGNQPQHF. Written as DNA, the CDR3 is TGTGCCAGCAGTGTAACAGGGGAGGGCAATCAGCCCCAGCATTTT. The full variable domain, rest sourced from reference TRBV9 and TRBJ1-5, is DSGVTQTPKHLITATGQRVTLRCSPRSGDLSVYWYQQSLDQGLQFLIQYYNGEERAKGNILERFSAQQFPDLHSELNLSSLELGDSALYFCASSVTGEGNQPQHFGDGTRLSIL.

The rearrangement links TRBV7-9 to TRBJ2-7; no firm D call. The V and J ends lost 4 bases and 2 bases respectively, with 12 bases between them. From germline, CDR1 is SEHNR and CDR2 FQNEAQ (reference sequence). CDR3 length: 14 amino acids. CDR3 sequence reads: CASSSPAAAYEQYF. CDR3 bases: TGTGCCAGCAGCTCGCCCGCGGCCGCCTACGAGCAGTACTTC.